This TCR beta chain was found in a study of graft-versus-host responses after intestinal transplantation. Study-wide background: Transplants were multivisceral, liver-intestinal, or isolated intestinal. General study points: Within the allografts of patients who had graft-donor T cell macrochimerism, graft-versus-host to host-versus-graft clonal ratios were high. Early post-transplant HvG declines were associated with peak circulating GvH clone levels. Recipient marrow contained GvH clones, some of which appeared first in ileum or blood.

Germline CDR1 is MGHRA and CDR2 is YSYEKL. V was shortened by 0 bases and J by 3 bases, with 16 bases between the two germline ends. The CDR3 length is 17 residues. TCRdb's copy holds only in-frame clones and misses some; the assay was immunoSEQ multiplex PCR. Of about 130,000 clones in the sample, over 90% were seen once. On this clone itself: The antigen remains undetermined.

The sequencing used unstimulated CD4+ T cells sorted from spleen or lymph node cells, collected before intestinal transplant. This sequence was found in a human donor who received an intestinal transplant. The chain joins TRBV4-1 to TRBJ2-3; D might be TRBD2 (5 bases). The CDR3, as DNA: TGCGCCAGCAGCCAAGATGTAACGAGGGAGCAAACAGATACGCAGTATTTT. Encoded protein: CASSQDVTREQTDTQYF.